What follows describes a single TCR beta chain. V lost 2 bases to trimming and J lost 5 bases, with 12 bases between them. This CDR3 is built from 14 residues. Germline values: CDR1 SGHDN, CDR2 FVKESK. The sample originates from a study of shared clonotypes between healthy human individuals. Study summary: Aged 18 to 49, the donors were a couple of women and a few men. Each donor's CD8 memory used one plate, CD8 naive two, each CD4 subset three.

Several immunoSEQ 96-well plates shared each subset's DNA, each plate a replicate. As handled by the study authors: Filtering of immunoSEQ junctional sequences could not match full-length read filtering. Profiled with immunoSEQ multiplex PCR; TCRdb holds only in-frame clones, not every one. The DNA was the basis for D and trimming; V, J and clone size are from that table. The repertoire consists of more than 500,000 clones, with 85% to 95% occurring once and the leading ten covering around 0.11%. Positive CCR7 selection of CD45RO-negative cells yielded the naive CD8 cells, and terminally differentiated effector memory CD45RA+ cells were excluded.

This TCR was sampled from a woman under 40 in good health. Sequencing was carried out using naive CD8+ T cells sorted from blood. The chain has TRBV14 and TRBJ2-5; D is perhaps TRBD1 (6 bases). The CDR3 bases are TGTGCCAGCAGCCAACCTGGGGGCAGGGAGACCCAGTACTTC. Encoded protein: CASSQPGGRETQYF.